This is a list of T cell receptor beta chains from one sample in a study of blood T cell repertoires in COVID-19. The assay was immunoSEQ multiplex PCR, and TCRdb's table has in-frame clones only and misses some. The table includes about 78,000 clones, 80% to 95% detected once. Sequencing used peripheral blood. All receptors derive from an elderly woman with acute or convalescent COVID-19. CDR3s include the opening cysteine and the closing phenylalanine or tryptophan. Each record gives: V gene, J gene, CDR3 protein.

V gene: TRBV6-5
J gene: TRBJ2-2
CDR3 protein: CASSPDRVGTGELFF

V gene: TRBV4-1
J gene: TRBJ2-7
CDR3 protein: CASSQETQVGAGVRRNEQYF

V gene: TRBV10-3
J gene: TRBJ1-2
CDR3 protein: CAISESSDYGYTF

V gene: TRBV5-4
J gene: TRBJ2-2
CDR3 protein: CASSPDRGNVLGELFF

V gene: TRBV9
J gene: TRBJ2-2
CDR3 protein: CASSVAFGNTGELFF

V gene: TRBV9
J gene: TRBJ1-4
CDR3 protein: CASSPGTANEKLFF

V gene: TRBV5-1
J gene: TRBJ1-2
CDR3 protein: CASSPGGPVNGYTF

V gene: TRBV19
J gene: TRBJ2-1
CDR3 protein: CASSIQGPGADEQFF

V gene: TRBV6-6
J gene: TRBJ1-2
CDR3 protein: CASKGEGGYTF

V gene: TRBV6-6
J gene: TRBJ1-2
CDR3 protein: CASSDPGQGGYGYTF

V gene: TRBV18
J gene: TRBJ2-7
CDR3 protein: CASSQQGISYEQYF

V gene: TRBV18
J gene: TRBJ2-5
CDR3 protein: CASSYGQYQETQYF

V gene: TRBV11-1
J gene: TRBJ2-1
CDR3 protein: CASSSGPGNEQFF

V gene: TRBV6-5
J gene: TRBJ1-4
CDR3 protein: CASSYSGQGGEKLFF

V gene: TRBV19
J gene: TRBJ2-7
CDR3 protein: CASTGREGYEQYF

V gene: TRBV6-6
J gene: TRBJ2-7
CDR3 protein: CASSYLYEQYF

V gene: TRBV7-8
J gene: TRBJ2-5
CDR3 protein: CASSLPWGGLEETQYF

V gene: TRBV15
J gene: TRBJ1-5
CDR3 protein: CATSEGGTSYLYSNQPQHF

V gene: TRBV5-1
J gene: TRBJ2-7
CDR3 protein: CASSPGGGSYEQYF

V gene: TRBV28
J gene: TRBJ1-4
CDR3 protein: CASSMNIGKLFF

V gene: TRBV19
J gene: TRBJ2-5
CDR3 protein: CASSPSGSVRETQYF

V gene: TRBV24-1
J gene: TRBJ2-1
CDR3 protein: CATSDPTTGGNRGEQFF

V gene: TRBV5-1
J gene: TRBJ1-6
CDR3 protein: CASSLRQGYDSPLHF

V gene: TRBV11-2
J gene: TRBJ1-1
CDR3 protein: CASSFGENTEAFF

V gene: TRBV7-9
J gene: TRBJ1-2
CDR3 protein: CASSLEQGPYGYTF

V gene: TRBV5-4
J gene: TRBJ2-1
CDR3 protein: CASSLRDGYEQFF

V gene: TRBV7-9
J gene: TRBJ1-1
CDR3 protein: CASSRGLNTEAFF

V gene: TRBV5-1
J gene: TRBJ1-3
CDR3 protein: CASSPGQAGNTIYF

V gene: TRBV28
J gene: TRBJ2-7
CDR3 protein: CASSLGAYPYEQYF

V gene: TRBV13
J gene: TRBJ1-1
CDR3 protein: CASSPVTGKSTEAFF

V gene: TRBV24-1
J gene: TRBJ2-2
CDR3 protein: CATSRETGELFF

V gene: TRBV5-1
J gene: TRBJ2-5
CDR3 protein: CASSLGGGETQYF

V gene: TRBV28
J gene: TRBJ1-5
CDR3 protein: CASSPTPRQENQPQHF

V gene: TRBV9
J gene: TRBJ1-1
CDR3 protein: CASSGGGFTEAFF

V gene: TRBV5-4
J gene: TRBJ2-5
CDR3 protein: CASSLESSSGTQYF

V gene: TRBV28
J gene: TRBJ2-1
CDR3 protein: CASIREDNEQFF

V gene: TRBV5-1
J gene: TRBJ2-5
CDR3 protein: CASSSGQIIQETQYF

V gene: TRBV5-1
J gene: TRBJ1-5
CDR3 protein: CASSTTGITGQPQHF

V gene: TRBV6-6
J gene: TRBJ1-1
CDR3 protein: CASSSRDRASAFF

V gene: TRBV4-3
J gene: TRBJ2-7
CDR3 protein: CASSQTGLAGEQYF

V gene: TRBV10-1
J gene: TRBJ2-7
CDR3 protein: CASSEGQGSVEQYF

V gene: TRBV28
J gene: TRBJ1-1
CDR3 protein: CASSPASRQEKAFF

V gene: TRBV7-2
J gene: TRBJ1-2
CDR3 protein: CASRPGANYGYTF

V gene: TRBV11-2
J gene: TRBJ2-7
CDR3 protein: CASSVHSGGLTYEQYF

V gene: TRBV9
J gene: TRBJ2-2
CDR3 protein: CASSVGPGQGATGELFF